The clone carrying this T cell receptor (beta chain) was counted only a few times. MiXCR was run by TCRdb on the 5' RACE reads, yielding one entry per CDR3 protein. The data show about 28,000 distinct CDR3 sequences, with 6% to 7.5% seen just once and 34% held by the top ten. This specimen comes from a study of early T cells in non-severe SARS-CoV-2 infection. The V gene lost 6 bases and the J gene lost 2 bases, with 16 bases spanning the gap. CDR3 length: 14 residues. Germline assignment: CDR1 SQVTM and CDR2 ANQGSEA. V usage is TRBV29-1 and J usage is TRBJ1-1, with D possibly being TRBD1 (6 bases). The specimen comprised whole blood, sampled at baseline. This TCR was recovered from an adult who was a healthcare worker with PCR-confirmed SARS-CoV-2 infection or an uninfected control (not recorded which). The chain's CDR3 is CSVAPDRDNTEAFF. The CDR3 DNA follows: TGCAGCGTAGCTCCGGACAGAGATAACACTGAAGCTTTCTTT.